A single T cell receptor (beta chain) is shown here with its context. The antigen is undetermined. This specimen belongs to a study of T cell responses to AZD1222 COVID-19 vaccine. TCRdb's copy holds only in-frame clones and misses some; the assay was immunoSEQ multiplex PCR. The table has roughly 150,000 clones, 91% seen once; the top ten hold 1% to 1.5%. The germline V gene encodes CDR1 KGHSH and CDR2 LQKENI. V was clipped by 6 bases and J by 6 bases; unmatched bases: 14. This CDR3 contains 16 residues. Broader study findings: Among AZD1222 vaccinees, only six or seven were seropositive at baseline. The study found Spike-specific TCR breadth and depth rose after two AZD1222 doses.

The chain carries TRBV18 and TRBJ2-1, with 7 bases identical to TRBD2. This material consisted of peripheral blood, taken 28 days after the second AZD1222 dose. The receptor's source is an adult who received the AZD1222 COVID-19 vaccine. CDR3 sequence: CASSPSLSGALNEQFF. Here the CDR3 DNA reads TGTGCCAGCTCGCCTAGTTTAAGCGGGGCTCTCAATGAGCAGTTCTTC.